This T cell receptor delta chain was observed in a study of gamma-delta chains in newborns, infants, children. Background on the study: Innate gammadelta T cells reportedly expand polyclonally right after birth, driven by microbial exposure, per the title.

V lost 3 bases and J lost 4, with 23 bases in between. The length of the CDR3 is 17 residues. Germline V gene lookup returns CDR1 GEAIGNYY and CDR2 EKD. TCRdb reanalyzed the reads using CATT. In the table there are approximately 5,200 delta-chain clones, 5.2% of which are singletons. V and J are TRDV2 and TRDJ1; TRDD3 might be the D (6 bases). The TCR originated in a child who was a newborn, infant or young child, either healthy, febrile or measles-vaccinated (not recorded which). Source material: blood. The CDR3 protein is CACDALFGDPGHDKLIF. CDR3 nucleotides: TGTGCCTGTGACGCTCTGTTTGGGGATCCCGGGCACGATAAACTCATCTTT.